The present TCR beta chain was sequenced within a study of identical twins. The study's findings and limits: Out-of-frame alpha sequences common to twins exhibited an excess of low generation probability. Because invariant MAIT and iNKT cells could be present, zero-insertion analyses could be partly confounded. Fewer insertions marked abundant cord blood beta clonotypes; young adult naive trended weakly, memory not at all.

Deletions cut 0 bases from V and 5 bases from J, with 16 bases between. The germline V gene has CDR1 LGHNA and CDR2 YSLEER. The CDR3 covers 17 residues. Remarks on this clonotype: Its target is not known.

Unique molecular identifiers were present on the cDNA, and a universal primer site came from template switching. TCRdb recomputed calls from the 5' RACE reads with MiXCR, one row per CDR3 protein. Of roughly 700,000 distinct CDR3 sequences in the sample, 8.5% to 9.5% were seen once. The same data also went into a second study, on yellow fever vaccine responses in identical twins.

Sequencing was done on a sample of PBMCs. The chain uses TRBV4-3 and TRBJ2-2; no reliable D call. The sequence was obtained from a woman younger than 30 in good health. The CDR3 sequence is CASSQDLSGEDTGELFF. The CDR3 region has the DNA TGCGCCAGCAGCCAAGATCTCTCCGGAGAGGATACCGGGGAGCTGTTTTTT.